The source of this TCR beta chain is a study of OX40 agonist ivuxolimab in advanced cancers. Background on the study: Ivuxolimab, an antibody that agonizes OX40 (CD134), was administered to the patients.

Study results and caveats: Low normalized T-cell clonal expansion also characterized some of the nonresponders. On average, CD8+ T cells showed a greater number of expanded clones than CD4+.

At baseline, cycle 4 day 1, and cycle 7 day 1, blood was sampled. As to this clone: Its specificity is not known.

This CDR3 has 16 residues. The ends lost 5 bases at V and 1 base at J; junction bases unmatched: 3. Germline CDR1 SGHTA, CDR2 FQGTGA. Assay used: immunoSEQ multiplex PCR; TCRdb lists only in-frame clones, some missing. The sample holds 50,000 to 70,000 clones, around four fifths seen once. V is TRBV7-3 and J is TRBJ2-2; 11 bases map to TRBD2. This TCR came from an adult with an advanced solid tumor such as melanoma, head and neck, liver or kidney cancer. Source: CD4+ or CD8+ T cells sorted from blood, taken in a trial of the OX40 agonist ivuxolimab. The CDR3 DNA reads as TGTGCCAGCAGCCCGGGACTAGCGGTGAACACCGGGGAGCTGTTTTTT. Translating it yields CASSPGLAVNTGELFF.